This T cell receptor beta chain was captured in a study of T-cell memory formation after mild COVID-19. Study at large: In these data, TCR clusters were largely donor specific.

Study conclusions and caveats: The study detected some responding clones in pre-infection memory, suggesting cross-reactive memory joined.

TCRalpha and TCRbeta libraries used 5'RACE with constant-segment primers and UMIs. From the 5' RACE reads, TCRdb called clonotypes with MiXCR, one entry per CDR3 protein. The table includes roughly 480,000 distinct CDR3 sequences, roughly 23% detected once. The CDR3 runs to 12 residues. Germline V gene sequence: CDR1 SNHLY, CDR2 FYNNEI. The trim removed 6 bases at V and 9 bases at J, leaving 7 bases unmatched. About this clonotype itself: As yet, its antigen is unknown.

Sequenced: PBMCs or a T cell subset sorted from them (not recorded which). The V gene is TRBV2, the J gene TRBJ1-1; 7 bases line up with TRBD1. This clonotype was obtained from an adult woman who had mild COVID-19 (a few samples of this study predate the infection). Cell type and time point are not known. The CDR3 DNA follows: TGTGCCAGCAGGGGGGACAGTCCAAAAGCTTTCTTT. Its translation: CASRGDSPKAFF.